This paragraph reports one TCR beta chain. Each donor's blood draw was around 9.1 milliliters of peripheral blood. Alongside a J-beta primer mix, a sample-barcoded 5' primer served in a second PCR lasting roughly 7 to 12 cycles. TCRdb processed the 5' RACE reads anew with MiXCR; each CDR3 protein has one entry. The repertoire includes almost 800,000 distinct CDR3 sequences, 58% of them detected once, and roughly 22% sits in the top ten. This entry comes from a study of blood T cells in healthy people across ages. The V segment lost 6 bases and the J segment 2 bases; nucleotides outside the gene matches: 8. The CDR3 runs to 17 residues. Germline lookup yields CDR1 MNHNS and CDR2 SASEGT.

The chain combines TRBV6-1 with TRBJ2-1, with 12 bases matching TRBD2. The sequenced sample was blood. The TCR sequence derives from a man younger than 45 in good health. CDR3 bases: TGTGCCAGCAGCCACCCGACTAGCGGGAGCCCCTACAATGAGCAGTTCTTC. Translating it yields CASSHPTSGSPYNEQFF.